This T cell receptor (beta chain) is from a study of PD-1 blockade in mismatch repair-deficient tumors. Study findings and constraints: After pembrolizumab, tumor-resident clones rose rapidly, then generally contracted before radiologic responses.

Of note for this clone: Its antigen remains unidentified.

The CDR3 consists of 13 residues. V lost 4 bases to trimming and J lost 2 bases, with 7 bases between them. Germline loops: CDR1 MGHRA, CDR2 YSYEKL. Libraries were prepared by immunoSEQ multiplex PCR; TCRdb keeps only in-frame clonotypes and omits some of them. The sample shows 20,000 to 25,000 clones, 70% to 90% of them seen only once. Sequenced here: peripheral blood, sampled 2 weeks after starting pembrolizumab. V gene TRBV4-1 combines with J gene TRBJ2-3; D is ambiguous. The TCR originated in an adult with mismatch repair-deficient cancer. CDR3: CASSPQFTDTQYF. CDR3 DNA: TGCGCCAGCAGCCCTCAATTCACAGATACGCAGTATTTT.